The 13 T cell receptor beta chains in this list originate from one sample, sequenced in a study of OX40 agonist ivuxolimab in advanced cancers. Here immunoSEQ multiplex PCR was the method, and the copy in TCRdb shows in-frame clones only, minus some. This table holds 48,000 or so clones, over 90% found once. This sample comprised CD4+ or CD8+ T cells sorted from blood, obtained in a trial of the OX40 agonist ivuxolimab. The receptors originated from an adult with an advanced solid tumor such as melanoma, head and neck, liver or kidney cancer.

The V call is TRBV19, the J call TRBJ1-6, with TRBD1 matching over 7 bases. The trim removed 6 bases at V and 7 bases at J, leaving 6 bases unmatched. This CDR3 has 14 amino acids. Germline CDR1 LNHDA, CDR2 SQIVND (reference sequence). CDR3 coding DNA: TGTGCCAGTAGCCACGGGACAGTCAATTCACCCCTCCACTTT. Translated: CASSHGTVNSPLHF.

This clone was seen just once. This sequence joins TRBV4-1 and TRBJ1-2; D is unresolved. Trimming took 0 bases from V and 4 from J, leaving 9 bases between them. The CDR3 covers 14 residues. Germline V CDR1 and CDR2: MGHRA, YSYEKL. Here the CDR3 reads CASSQDQGFYGYTF. The CDR3 DNA follows: TGCGCCAGCAGCCAAGATCAAGGGTTCTATGGCTACACCTTC.

This clone was detected only once. The V call is TRBV2, the J call TRBJ2-2; D is uncertain. Germline V gene data show CDR1 as SNHLY and CDR2 as FYNNEI. The V end lost 3 bases, the J end lost 5 bases, and 19 bases lay between the germline ends. The CDR3 sequence is 17 residues long. CDR3 DNA: TGTGCCAGCAGTGAGGTTCTTTTGGGTTTTGTAACCGGGGAGCTGTTTTTT. Translation: CASSEVLLGFVTGELFF. Together with reference TRBV2 and TRBJ2-2, the CDR3 gives the full variable domain: EPEVTQTPSHQVTQMGQEVILRCVPISNHLYFYWYRQILGQKVEFLVSFYNNEISEKSEIFDDQFSVERPDGSNFTLKIRSTKLEDSAMYFCASSEVLLGFVTGELFFGEGSRLTVL.

In its sample, this clone was seen once. The chain uses TRBV6-5 and TRBJ2-5; TRBD2 matches 12 bases. Germline CDR1 is MNHEY and CDR2 is SVGAGI. The CDR3 has 15 residues. V lost 7 bases, J lost 0 bases, and 3 bases stayed unmatched. CDR3 in amino acids: CASKTSGGNQETQYF. In DNA, the CDR3 is TGTGCCAGCAAGACTAGCGGGGGAAACCAAGAGACCCAGTACTTC.

The chain has TRBV13 and TRBJ2-7, with 9 positions matching TRBD1. The CDR3 is 15 residues long. The V and J ends lost 5 bases and 1 base, in that order; junction bases with no gene match: 6. The germline V gene has CDR1 PRHDT and CDR2 FYEKMQ (reference sequence). CDR3 in amino acids: CASSPPGQGSYEQYF. The CDR3 nucleotides read TGTGCCAGCAGCCCCCCGGGACAGGGTTCCTACGAGCAGTACTTC. The whole variable domain, remainder taken from reference TRBV13 and TRBJ2-7, is AAGVIQSPRHLIKEKRETATLKCYPIPRHDTVYWYQQGPGQDPQFLISFYEKMQSDKGSIPDRFSAQQFSDYHSELNMSSLELGDSALYFCASSPPGQGSYEQYFGPGTRLTVT.

This sequence joins TRBV29-1 and TRBJ1-2; weak D call: TRBD1 (6 bases). The V gene's germline CDR1 is SQVTM and CDR2 ANQGSEA. With 0 bases removed from V and 6 bases from J, the gap between germline ends came to 11 bases. The CDR3 spans 13 residues. The CDR3 DNA follows: TGCAGCGTTGAAGATCCCCGGACAGATGGCTACACCTTC. This encodes CSVEDPRTDGYTF. The entire variable domain, with the rest obtained from reference TRBV29-1 and TRBJ1-2, is as follows: SAVISQKPSRDICQRGTSLTIQCQVDSQVTMMFWYRQQPGQSLTLIATANQGSEATYESGFVIDKFPISRPNLTFSTLTVSNMSPEDSSIYLCSVEDPRTDGYTFGSGTRLTVV.

The chain combines TRBV28 with TRBJ2-7; 12 nucleotides match TRBD1. CDR3 length: 19 residues. Germline values: CDR1 MDHEN, CDR2 SYDVKM. The V segment lost 2 bases and the J segment 1 base; nucleotides outside the gene matches: 12. Here the CDR3 reads CASSLGPRGQGARSYEQYV. DNA of the CDR3: TGTGCCAGCAGTTTAGGCCCCCGGGGACAGGGGGCGCGGTCCTACGAGCAGTACGTC.

This clone was detected once. This chain uses TRBV4-1 with TRBJ1-3, with 7 positions matching TRBD1. Germline loops: CDR1 MGHRA, CDR2 YSYEKL. Trimming cost V 3 bases and J 3 bases; bases outside gene matches: 11. The CDR3 consists of 17 residues. CDR3 sequence: CASSHTGTVSVGNTIYF. The CDR3 DNA reads TGCGCCAGCAGCCATACCGGGACAGTGTCGGTTGGAAACACCATATATTTT.

This rearrangement joins TRBV6-5 to TRBJ2-2; the D is unclear. This CDR3 comprises 15 residues. The V end was cut by 2 bases, the J end by 0 bases, with 7 bases between. Germline V gene sequence: CDR1 MNHEY, CDR2 SVGAGI. The CDR3 coding sequence is TGTGCCAGCAGTTACAGGCAGGCGAACACCGGGGAGCTGTTTTTT. Its protein is CASSYRQANTGELFF.

The chain recombines TRBV6-5 with TRBJ1-2; 7 nucleotides align to TRBD1. CDR1 is MNHEY, CDR2 SVGAGI, per germline. The CDR3 has 13 residues. Germline trimming cut 6 bases from V and 4 bases from J; bases unmatched to any gene: 5. The CDR3 DNA follows: TGTGCCAGCAGCTCGGGACAGCTCTATGGCTACACCTTC. It specifies CASSSGQLYGYTF.

This rearrangement joins TRBV2 to TRBJ2-2; 8 bases agree with TRBD2. The germline V gene encodes CDR1 SNHLY and CDR2 FYNNEI. J was trimmed by 1 base and V by 5 bases; bases with no gene match: 9. The CDR3 has 17 residues. The CDR3 DNA reads TGTGCCAGCAGTTGGGAGTTAGCGGGGAAGAACACCGGGGAGCTGTTTTTT. Residues: CASSWELAGKNTGELFF. The full variable domain, in which reference TRBV2 and TRBJ2-2 provide the parts outside the CDR3, is EPEVTQTPSHQVTQMGQEVILRCVPISNHLYFYWYRQILGQKVEFLVSFYNNEISEKSEIFDDQFSVERPDGSNFTLKIRSTKLEDSAMYFCASSWELAGKNTGELFFGEGSRLTVL.

This chain links TRBV14 with TRBJ2-2; TRBD2 matches 11 bases. Trimming cost V 6 bases and J 4 bases; bases outside gene matches: 4. This CDR3 is built from 15 residues. Per germline, CDR1 SGHDN and CDR2 FVKESK. CDR3 loop: CASRLTSGGTGELFF. CDR3 nucleotide sequence: TGTGCCAGCAGACTTACTAGCGGGGGCACCGGGGAGCTGTTTTTT.

The CDR3 here is CASSSWTPGEFF. The CDR3 bases are TGTGCCAGCAGCTCTTGGACTCCAGGGGAGTTCTTC. V usage is TRBV7-9 and J usage is TRBJ2-1; D possibly corresponds to TRBD1 (6 bases). The V end was cut by 4 bases, the J end by 14 bases, with 15 bases between. Germline V gives CDR1 SEHNR, CDR2 FQNEAQ (reference sequence). The CDR3 is 12 residues long.